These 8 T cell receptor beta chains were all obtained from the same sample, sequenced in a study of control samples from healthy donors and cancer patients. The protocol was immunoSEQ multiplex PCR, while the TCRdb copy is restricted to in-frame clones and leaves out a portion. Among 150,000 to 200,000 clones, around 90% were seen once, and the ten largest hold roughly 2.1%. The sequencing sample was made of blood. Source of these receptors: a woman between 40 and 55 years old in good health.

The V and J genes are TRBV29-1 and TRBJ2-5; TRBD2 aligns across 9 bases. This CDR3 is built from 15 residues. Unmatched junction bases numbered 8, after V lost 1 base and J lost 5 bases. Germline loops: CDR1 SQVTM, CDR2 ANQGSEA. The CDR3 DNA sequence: TGCAGCGTTGAAGGAGCTAGCGGGGTGTTGGAGACCCAGTACTTC. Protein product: CSVEGASGVLETQYF.

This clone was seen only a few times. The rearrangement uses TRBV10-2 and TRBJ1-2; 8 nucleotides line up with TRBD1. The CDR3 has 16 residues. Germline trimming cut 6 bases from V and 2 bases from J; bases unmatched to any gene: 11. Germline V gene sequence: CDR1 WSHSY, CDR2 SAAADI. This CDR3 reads CASRTNIRGQNYGYTF. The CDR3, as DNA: TGCGCCAGCAGGACAAATATCAGGGGGCAAAACTATGGCTACACCTTC.

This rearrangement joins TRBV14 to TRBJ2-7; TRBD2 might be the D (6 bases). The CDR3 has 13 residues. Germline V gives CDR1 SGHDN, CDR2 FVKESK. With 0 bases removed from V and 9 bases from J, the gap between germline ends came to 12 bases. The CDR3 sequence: CASSQDFWGVQYF. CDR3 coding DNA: TGTGCCAGCAGCCAAGACTTCTGGGGGGTGCAGTACTTC. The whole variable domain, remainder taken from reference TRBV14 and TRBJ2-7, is EAGVTQFPSHSVIEKGQTVTLRCDPISGHDNLYWYRRVMGKEIKFLLHFVKESKQDESGMPNNRFLAERTGGTYSTLKVQPAELEDSGVYFCASSQDFWGVQYFGPGTRLTVT.

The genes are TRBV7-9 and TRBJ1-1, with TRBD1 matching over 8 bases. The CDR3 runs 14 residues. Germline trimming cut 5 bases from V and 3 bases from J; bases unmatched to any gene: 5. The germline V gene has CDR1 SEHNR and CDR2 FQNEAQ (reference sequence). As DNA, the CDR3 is TGTGCCAGCAGCCGACAGGGGAAGGACACTGAAGCTTTCTTT. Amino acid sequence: CASSRQGKDTEAFF.

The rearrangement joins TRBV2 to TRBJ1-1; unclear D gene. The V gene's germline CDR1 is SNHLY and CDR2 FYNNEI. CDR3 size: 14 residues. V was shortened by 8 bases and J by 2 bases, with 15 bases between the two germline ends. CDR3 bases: TGTGCCAGCCAGTTTGGAGGGTCAAACACTGAAGCTTTCTTT. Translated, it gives CASQFGGSNTEAFF.

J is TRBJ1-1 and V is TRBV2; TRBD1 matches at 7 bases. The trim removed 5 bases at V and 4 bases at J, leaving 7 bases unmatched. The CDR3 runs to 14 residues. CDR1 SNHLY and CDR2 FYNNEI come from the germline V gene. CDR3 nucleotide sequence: TGTGCCAGCAGTCCCTGGACAGGAGGCACTGAAGCTTTCTTT. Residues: CASSPWTGGTEAFF.

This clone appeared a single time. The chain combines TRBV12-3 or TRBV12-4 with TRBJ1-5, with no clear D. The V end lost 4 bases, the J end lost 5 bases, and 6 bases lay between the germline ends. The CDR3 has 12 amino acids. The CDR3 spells CASSSSYQPQHF. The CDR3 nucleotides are TGTGCCAGCAGTTCCAGTTATCAGCCCCAGCATTTT.

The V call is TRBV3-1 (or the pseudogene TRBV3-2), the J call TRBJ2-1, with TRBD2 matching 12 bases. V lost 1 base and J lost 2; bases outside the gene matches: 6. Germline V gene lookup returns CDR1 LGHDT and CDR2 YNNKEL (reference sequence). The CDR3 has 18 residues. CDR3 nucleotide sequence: TGTGCCAGCAGCCAAGGTCTAGCGGGGGGGCTCCCCTACAATGAGCAGTTCTTC. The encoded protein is CASSQGLAGGLPYNEQFF.